The 21 T cell receptor beta chains below come from one sample, sequenced in a study of OX40 agonist ivuxolimab in advanced cancers. Clones were read by immunoSEQ multiplex PCR, and TCRdb kept only the in-frame ones, dropping some. The table records tens of thousands of clones, approximately 90% of them present only once. The sample here was CD4+ or CD8+ T cells sorted from blood, taken in a trial of the OX40 agonist ivuxolimab. These receptors were collected from an adult with an advanced solid tumor such as melanoma, head and neck, liver or kidney cancer.

V is TRBV6-1 and J is TRBJ2-7; D call uncertain. The V gene's germline CDR1 is MNHNS and CDR2 SASEGT. V was clipped by 6 bases and J by 0 bases, with 9 bases between them. This CDR3 has 13 amino acids. The CDR3 region has the DNA TGTGCCAGCAGAGTGGCAGCCTCCTACGAGCAGTACTTC. Translated: CASRVAASYEQYF.

This clone occurred once. V is TRBV30 and J is TRBJ2-1; tentative D call: TRBD1 (5 bases). CDR3 size: 12 residues. CDR1 GTSNPN and CDR2 SVGIG come from the germline V gene (reference sequence). V lost 5 bases and J 4 bases, leaving 9 bases between the germline ends. Written as DNA, the CDR3 is TGTGCCTGGGGACAAATATACAATGAGCAGTTCTTC. Encoded protein: CAWGQIYNEQFF.

The rearrangement uses TRBV6-6 and TRBJ1-1, with TRBD1 matching 7 bases. Germline CDR1 and CDR2: MNHNY and SVGAGI (reference sequence). The CDR3 extends over 14 amino acids. The V and J ends lost 5 bases and 5 bases, in that order; junction bases with no gene match: 8. The DNA of the CDR3 is TGTGCCAGCAGTCCGCCGACAGGGCGAACTGAAGCTTTCTTT. It codes for CASSPPTGRTEAFF.

The V and J genes are TRBV28 and TRBJ1-5; 7 nucleotides agree with TRBD1. From germline, CDR1 is MDHEN and CDR2 SYDVKM. V gave up 2 bases and J gave up 7 bases; unmatched junction bases: 2. The CDR3 totals 13 residues. The CDR3 region has the DNA TGTGCCAGCAGTTTAACAGGGGACCAGCCCCAGCATTTT. This sequence encodes CASSLTGDQPQHF.

This clone was counted a single time. The chain combines TRBV6-1 with TRBJ1-4; 8 bases map to TRBD1. The CDR3 consists of 15 residues. V dropped 6 bases and J dropped 2; count of bases not matched to a gene: 5. Germline V gene lookup returns CDR1 MNHNS and CDR2 SASEGT. CDR3 nucleotides: TGTGCCAGCAGGAGCTGGACAGGGACTAATGAAAAACTGTTTTTT. Amino acid sequence: CASRSWTGTNEKLFF.

This chain connects TRBV7-2 to TRBJ2-1; D gene ambiguous. Germline CDR1 is SGHTA and CDR2 is FQGNSA. Trimming left V 7 bases short and J 4 bases short, with 8 bases between. The CDR3 covers 12 residues. For the CDR3, the DNA is TGTGCCAGCACCATTTTTTACAATGAGCAGTTCTTC. Its protein is CASTIFYNEQFF.

The V gene is TRBV5-6, the J gene TRBJ2-6; unclear D gene. Germline V CDR1 and CDR2: SGHDT, YYEEEE. The CDR3 sequence is 13 residues long. V lost 7 bases, J lost 2 bases, and 7 bases lay in between. The CDR3 DNA is TGTGCCAGCTCCCCACCTGGGGCCAACGTCCTGACTTTC. It codes for CASSPPGANVLTF.

V and J are TRBV5-1 and TRBJ1-1; the D is unclear. The length of the CDR3 is 16 residues. Germline V gene data show CDR1 as SGHRS and CDR2 as YFSETQ. Trimming removed 0 bases at V and 1 base at J, with 13 bases between. The CDR3: CASSLVSNRRNTEAFF. The CDR3 DNA reads TGCGCCAGCAGCTTGGTGAGCAACCGTAGGAACACTGAAGCTTTCTTT. Full variable domain (remainder filled in from reference TRBV5-1 and TRBJ1-1): KAGVTQTPRYLIKTRGQQVTLSCSPISGHRSVSWYQQTPGQGLQFLFEYFSETQRNKGNFPGRFSGRQFSNSRSEMNVSTLELGDSALYLCASSLVSNRRNTEAFFGQGTRLTVV.

CDR3 sequence: CASSPGWGAYSPLHF. DNA of the CDR3: TGTGCCAGTAGCCCGGGTTGGGGGGCTTATTCACCCCTCCACTTT. The chain recombines TRBV19 with TRBJ1-6; D perhaps matches TRBD1 (6 bases). The germline gives CDR1 LNHDA, CDR2 SQIVND (reference sequence). This CDR3 has 15 residues. V gave up 6 bases and J gave up 8 bases, with 17 bases separating them.

The genes are TRBV30 and TRBJ1-3; possibly TRBD1 for D (6 bases). CDR3 size: 16 residues. Germline loops: CDR1 GTSNPN, CDR2 SVGIG (reference sequence). Trimming removed 0 bases at V and 0 bases at J, with 12 bases between. The CDR3 DNA follows: TGTGCCTGGAGTGTACGAGGGGGACACTCTGGAAACACCATATATTTT. This translates into CAWSVRGGHSGNTIYF.

A note on this clone: A junction boundary mismatches the germline segment, possibly from a read error. The chain combines TRBV7-7 with TRBJ1-4; D perhaps matches TRBD1 (5 bases). CDR1 SSHAT and CDR2 FNYEAQ come from the germline V gene (reference sequence). CDR3 length equals 15 residues. This CDR3 reads CASSLGAGGGEKLFF. The DNA of the CDR3 is TGTGCTAGCAGCCTAGGGGCCGGGGGAGGTGAAAAACTGTTTTTT.

The gene calls are TRBV2 and TRBJ1-1; no reliable D call. Trimming took 3 bases from V and 0 from J, leaving 8 bases between them. The CDR3 has 14 residues. Germline lookup yields CDR1 SNHLY and CDR2 FYNNEI. Written as DNA, the CDR3 is TGTGCCAGCAGTGAGATCACGGTGAACACTGAAGCTTTCTTT. It yields the protein CASSEITVNTEAFF.

This chain uses TRBV6-6 with TRBJ1-1; D may be TRBD1 (6 bases). The CDR3 covers 15 residues. Germline CDR1 is MNHNY and CDR2 is SVGAGI (reference sequence). Trimming left V 5 bases short and J 6 bases short, with 19 bases between. Here the CDR3 DNA reads TGTGCCAGCAGTCTTCCCACTACAGGGAGCGCTGAAGCTTTCTTT. Translated: CASSLPTTGSAEAFF.

V gene TRBV7-2 combines with J gene TRBJ2-7; D not certain. The CDR3 extends over 13 amino acids. The ends were cut back, 1 base at V and 6 bases at J, with 10 bases in the middle. Per the germline V gene, CDR1 is SGHTA and CDR2 is FQGNSA. This CDR3 is CASSLDSIGEQYF. CDR3 in DNA: TGTGCCAGCAGCTTAGACTCCATAGGCGAGCAGTACTTC.

V gene TRBV11-3 combines with J gene TRBJ2-1; 9 nucleotides match TRBD1. The CDR3 is made up of 15 amino acids. Trimming took 5 bases from V and 4 from J; bases not matched to a gene: 6. CDR1 and CDR2 (germline): SGHNT, YENEEA. The CDR3 here is CASSAGTGIYNEQFF. CDR3 DNA: TGTGCCAGCAGCGCGGGGACAGGGATTTACAATGAGCAGTTCTTC.

CDR3 nucleotide sequence: TGTGCCAGCAGTTTTTGGGCAGTCGGCAATGAAAAACTGTTTTTT. This translates into CASSFWAVGNEKLFF. The rearrangement uses TRBV27 and TRBJ1-4, with D unclear. From germline, CDR1 is MNHEY and CDR2 SMNVEV (reference sequence). Trimming pared 3 bases from V and 5 bases from J, leaving 13 bases between. This CDR3 region has 15 residues.

The chain recombines TRBV6-5 with TRBJ2-4, with a weak D call TRBD2 (6 bases). V lost 7 bases, J lost 4 bases, and 14 bases lay in between. CDR1 is MNHEY and CDR2 is SVGAGI in the germline V gene. This CDR3 is 14 amino acids long. CDR3 loop: CASMRGGGKNIQYF. In DNA form, the CDR3 reads TGTGCCAGCATGAGGGGAGGAGGGAAAAACATTCAGTACTTC.

The rearrangement links TRBV7-6 to TRBJ2-5, with D hard to call. There are 15 residues in the CDR3. Trimming pared 2 bases from V and 2 bases from J, leaving 12 bases between. In germline, CDR1 is SGHVS, CDR2 FNYEAQ. The CDR3 DNA follows: TGTGCCAGCAGCTTACTCCCAAGCAGACAAGAGACCCAGTACTTC. This translates into CASSLLPSRQETQYF.

V gene TRBV15 combines with J gene TRBJ2-3; TRBD2 agrees at 8 bases. Germline V lookup: CDR1 LNHNV, CDR2 YYDKDF (reference sequence). The CDR3 contains 17 residues. With V trimmed by 4 bases and J by 6 bases, 15 bases remained unmatched. DNA of the CDR3: TGTGCCACCAGCATCCACCAAGGGGCCCGCGGGGGGGATACGCAGTATTTT. Translation: CATSIHQGARGGDTQYF.

The V gene is TRBV29-1, the J gene TRBJ2-2, with no clear D. The CDR3 consists of 14 residues. CDR1 is SQVTM, CDR2 ANQGSEA, per germline. Trimming removed 3 bases at V and 0 bases at J, with 8 bases between. DNA of the CDR3: TGCAGCGTTGATGGGCAGTCGAACACCGGGGAGCTGTTTTTT. It yields the protein CSVDGQSNTGELFF.

The genes are TRBV4-3 and TRBJ2-7, with D uncertain. With 0 bases removed from V and 2 bases from J, the gap between germline ends came to 11 bases. Germline lookup yields CDR1 LGHNA and CDR2 YSLEER. The CDR3 consists of 15 residues. CDR3 sequence reads: CASSQDHQRTYEQYF. The CDR3 nucleotides are TGCGCCAGCAGCCAAGATCATCAGAGGACCTACGAGCAGTACTTC.